These 7 T cell receptor beta chains originate from one sample sequenced in a study of regulatory T cells in long-lasting Graves disease. Researchers made TCR beta libraries by using iRepertoire HTBI primers and running Arm-PCR on CDR3 regions. TCRdb recomputed calls from the multiplex PCR reads with MiXCR, one row per CDR3 protein. The sample holds 300,000 to 400,000 distinct CDR3 sequences, around a sixth seen once. Time point reported: newly diagnosed GD, antithyroid drugs for less than 3 months. TCR sequences were obtained from RNA taken from PBMCs. The sequencing here drew on peripheral blood mononuclear cells (PBMCs), taken at new diagnosis, from a patient treated with antithyroid drugs. Source of these receptors: a female donor with Graves disease.

This chain joins TRBV6-1 and TRBJ1-1, with D maybe TRBD1 (5 bases). CDR3 length: 13 amino acids. The germline V gene has CDR1 MNHNS and CDR2 SASEGT. V was cut by 6 bases and J by 2 bases, with 10 bases left in between. CDR3 amino acids: CASREQVNTEAFF. CDR3 coding DNA: TGTGCCAGCAGGGAACAGGTTAACACTGAAGCTTTCTTT.

This clonotype has more than one count but fewer than ten. This chain uses TRBV12-3 or TRBV12-4 with TRBJ2-1; no clear D gene. The J call may be in error: the DNA end matches TRBJ2-5 better. This CDR3 comprises 13 residues. The CDR3: CASSHARQETQYF. In DNA form, the CDR3 reads TGTGCCAGCAGTCATGCGCGGCAAGAGACCCAGTACTTC.

This clonotype was recorded many times. The chain employs TRBV7-9 and TRBJ2-7; possibly TRBD1 for D (6 bases). The length of the CDR3 is 13 residues. Germline CDR1 and CDR2: SEHNR and FQNEAQ (reference sequence). The V end was cut by 5 bases, the J end by 3 bases, with 11 bases between. The CDR3 reads CASSKQGLYEQYF. The CDR3 DNA reads as TGTGCCAGCAGCAAACAGGGTCTCTACGAGCAGTACTTC.

As to this clonotype: Possible read error: a much larger clone is one base away. The chain couples TRBV7-3 to TRBJ2-5; 13 nucleotides align to TRBD2. This CDR3 has 17 residues. The trim removed 2 bases at V and 11 bases at J, leaving 14 bases unmatched. From germline, CDR1 is SGHTA and CDR2 FQGTGA. CDR3 nucleotides: TGTGCCAGCAGCTTATCCTCCCTCGGGACTAGCGGGGTAGGGCAGTACTTC. Its protein product is CASSLSSLGTSGVGQYF.

This clonotype showed up many times. V and J are TRBV27 and TRBJ2-7; maybe TRBD2 (5 bases). CDR1 MNHEY and CDR2 SMNVEV come from the germline V gene (reference sequence). This CDR3 region has 16 residues. V gave up 4 bases and J gave up 2 bases, with 18 bases separating them. CDR3 protein: CASSSRLATPTYEQYF. The CDR3 DNA sequence: TGTGCCAGCAGTTCGCGCCTAGCTACCCCCACCTACGAGCAGTACTTC.

Ten or more counts support this clonotype. CDR3 in amino acids: CSARTRTGKIYEQYF. The CDR3 nucleotides are TGCAGTGCTAGAACCCGGACAGGGAAAATCTACGAGCAGTACTTC. This rearrangement joins TRBV20-1 to TRBJ2-7; TRBD1 aligns across 8 bases. The CDR3 has 15 residues. V trimming: 2 bases; J trimming: 3 bases; junction bases outside the gene matches: 9. Germline V gene sequence: CDR1 DFQATT, CDR2 SNEGSKA (reference sequence).

This clonotype has just a few counts. The genes are TRBV24-1 and TRBJ1-3, with D unresolved. The length of the CDR3 is 13 residues. The germline V gene encodes CDR1 KGHDR and CDR2 SFDVKD. V lost 12 bases to trimming and J lost 0 bases, with 11 bases between them. CDR3 in amino acids: CAHTLNSGNTIYF. Written as DNA, the CDR3 is TGTGCCCACACGTTGAACTCTGGAAACACCATATATTTT.